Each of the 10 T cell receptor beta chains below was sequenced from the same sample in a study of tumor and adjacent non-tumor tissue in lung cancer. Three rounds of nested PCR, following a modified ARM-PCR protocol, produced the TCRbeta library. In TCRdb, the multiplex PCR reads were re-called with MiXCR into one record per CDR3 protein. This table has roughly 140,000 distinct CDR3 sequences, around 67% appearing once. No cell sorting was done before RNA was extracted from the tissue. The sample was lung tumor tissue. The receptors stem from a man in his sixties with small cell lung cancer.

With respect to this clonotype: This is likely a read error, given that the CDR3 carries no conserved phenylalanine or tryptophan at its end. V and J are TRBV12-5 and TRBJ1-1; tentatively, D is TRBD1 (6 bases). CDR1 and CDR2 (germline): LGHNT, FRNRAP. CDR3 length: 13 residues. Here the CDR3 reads CASGVTGWAEAFS. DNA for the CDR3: TGTGCTAGTGGTGTAACAGGGTGGGCTGAGGCTTTCTCT.

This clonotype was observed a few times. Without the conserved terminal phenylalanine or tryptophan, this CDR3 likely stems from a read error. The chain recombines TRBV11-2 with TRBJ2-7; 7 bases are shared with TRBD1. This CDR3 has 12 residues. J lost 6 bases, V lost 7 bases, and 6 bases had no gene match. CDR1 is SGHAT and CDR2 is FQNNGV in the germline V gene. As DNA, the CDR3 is TGTGCCAGCACCGTTACAGGGGCCGAGCAGTACCTC. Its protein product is CASTVTGAEQYL.

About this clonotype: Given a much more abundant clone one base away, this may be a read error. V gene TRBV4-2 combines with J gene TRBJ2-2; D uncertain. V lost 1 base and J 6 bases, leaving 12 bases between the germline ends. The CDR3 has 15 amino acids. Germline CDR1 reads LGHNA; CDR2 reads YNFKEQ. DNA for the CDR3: TGTGCCAGCAGCCAAGCTAGACCAGTGTCCGGGGAGCTGTTTTTT. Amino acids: CASSQARPVSGELFF.

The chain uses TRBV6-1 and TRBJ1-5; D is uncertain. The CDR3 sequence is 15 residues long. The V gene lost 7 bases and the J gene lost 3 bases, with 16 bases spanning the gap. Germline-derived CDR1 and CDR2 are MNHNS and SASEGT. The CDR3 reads CASISRTGNNQPQHF. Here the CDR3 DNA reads TGTGCCAGCATTAGTCGGACGGGAAACAATCAGCCCCAGCATTTT.

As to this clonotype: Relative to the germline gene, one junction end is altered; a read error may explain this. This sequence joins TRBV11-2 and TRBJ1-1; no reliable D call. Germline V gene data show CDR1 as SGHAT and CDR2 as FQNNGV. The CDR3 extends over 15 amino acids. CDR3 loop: CASSLPAVMNTEAFF. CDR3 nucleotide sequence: TGTGCCAGCAGCTTACCAGCAGTAATGAACACTGAAGCTTTCTTC.

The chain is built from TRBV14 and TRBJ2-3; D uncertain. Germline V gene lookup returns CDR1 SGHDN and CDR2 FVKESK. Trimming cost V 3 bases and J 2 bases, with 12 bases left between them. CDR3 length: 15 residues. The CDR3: CASSHMRVTTDTQYF. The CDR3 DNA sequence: TGTGCCAGCAGCCATATGCGCGTTACCACAGATACGCAGTATTTT.

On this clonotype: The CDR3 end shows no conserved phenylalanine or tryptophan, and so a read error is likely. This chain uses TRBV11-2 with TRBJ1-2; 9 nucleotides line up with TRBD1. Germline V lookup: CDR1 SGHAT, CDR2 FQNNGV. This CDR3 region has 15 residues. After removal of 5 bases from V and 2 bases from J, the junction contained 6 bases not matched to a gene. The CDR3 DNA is TGTGCCAGCAGCCCCATACAGGGGGCAAACTATGGCTACACCCTC. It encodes CASSPIQGANYGYTL.

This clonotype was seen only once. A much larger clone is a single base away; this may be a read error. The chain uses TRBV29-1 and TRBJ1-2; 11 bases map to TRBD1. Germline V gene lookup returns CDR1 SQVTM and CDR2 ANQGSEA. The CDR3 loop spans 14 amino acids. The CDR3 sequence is CSFEDQDRGLGYTF. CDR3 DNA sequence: TGCAGCTTTGAAGATCAGGACAGGGGGCTTGGCTACACCTTC.

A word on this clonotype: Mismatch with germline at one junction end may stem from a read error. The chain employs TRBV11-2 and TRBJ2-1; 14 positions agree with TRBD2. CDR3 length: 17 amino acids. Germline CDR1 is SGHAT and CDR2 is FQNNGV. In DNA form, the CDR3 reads TGTGCCAGCAGCAGGGGACTAGCGGGGGAAGGTCGGCTCGAGCAGCTCTTC. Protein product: CASSRGLAGEGRLEQLF.

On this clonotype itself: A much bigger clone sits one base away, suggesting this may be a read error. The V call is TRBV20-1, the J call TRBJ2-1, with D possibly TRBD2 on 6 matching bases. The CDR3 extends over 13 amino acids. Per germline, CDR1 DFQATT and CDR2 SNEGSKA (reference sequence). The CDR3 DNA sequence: TGCAGTGCTTACGGGGGAGTCTACGATGAGCAGTTCTTC. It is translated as CSAYGGVYDEQFF.